This entry lists 13 T cell receptor beta chains sequenced from one sample in a study of low-dose radiotherapy and immunotherapy resistance in tumors. The time point denotes: after trial treatment. Treatment denoted: LDRT plus nivolumab, ipilimumab, low-dose cyclophosphamide and aspirin (RACIN trial). TRAV- and TRBV-specific primers were used for first-strand cDNA, which covered alpha and beta chains. TCR amplification involved about 19 PCR cycles with a constant-region primer and V-primer adapter. Each CDR3 protein gets one entry after TCRdb re-called the reads with MiXCR. The table shows under 70,000 distinct CDR3 sequences, with 20% to 25% occurring only once. The sequencing used PBMCs, collected after low-dose radiotherapy plus immunotherapy. The receptors derive from a male donor with prostate cancer.

In its sample, this clonotype was seen many times. V usage is TRBV19 and J usage is TRBJ2-2; possible D gene TRBD2, 7 bases. The CDR3 is 17 residues long. Germline V lookup: CDR1 LNHDA, CDR2 SQIVND (reference sequence). V lost 7 bases and J 6 bases, leaving 24 bases between the germline ends. CDR3 coding DNA: TGTGCCAGTACTTATGATGTGGGGGGGCAGTTTTCCGGGGAGCTGTTTTTT. It encodes CASTYDVGGQFSGELFF.

The chain is built from TRBV5-1 and TRBJ2-3, with D possibly being TRBD1 or TRBD2 (5 bases each). Germline V gene sequence: CDR1 SGHRS, CDR2 YFSETQ. This CDR3 is 15 amino acids long. V was trimmed by 4 bases and J by 4 bases, leaving 16 bases between them. The CDR3 DNA sequence: TGCGCCAGCAGCGTGGGACCCCGGGGTGCAGATACGCAGTATTTT. It codes for CASSVGPRGADTQYF.

The gene calls are TRBV7-2 and TRBJ2-6; TRBD1 matches 9 bases. This CDR3 has 16 residues. V lost 5 bases and J lost 2; bases outside the gene matches: 4. Germline lookup yields CDR1 SGHTA and CDR2 FQGNSA. CDR3 loop: CASSRTGGAGANVLTF. CDR3 nucleotides: TGTGCCAGCAGCAGAACAGGGGGCGCTGGGGCCAACGTCCTGACTTTC.

This clonotype was seen repeatedly, ten times or more. CDR3 DNA sequence: TGTGCCAGCAGCTTAGTCCCCCGAGGGACTAGCGGGGGGCCCTTCTCCTACGAGCAGTACTTC. The encoded protein is CASSLVPRGTSGGPFSYEQYF. The V and J genes are TRBV7-2 and TRBJ2-7, with 15 bases lining up with TRBD2. CDR1 is SGHTA and CDR2 is FQGNSA in the germline V gene. The CDR3 loop spans 21 amino acids. The J segment lost 0 bases and the V segment lost 1 base, leaving 13 bases of the junction unmatched. Combining the CDR3 with reference TRBV7-2 and TRBJ2-7 gives the whole variable domain GAGVSQSPSNKVTEKGKDVELRCDPISGHTALYWYRQSLGQGLEFLIYFQGNSAPDKSGLPSDRFSAERTGGSVSTLTIQRTQQEDSAVYLCASSLVPRGTSGGPFSYEQYFGPGTRLTVT.

This clonotype was seen repeatedly, ten times or more. The CDR3 DNA follows: TGTGCCAGCAGTTTCGGACAGGGAGGGATCTCCTATAATTCACCCCTCCACTTT. This gives the protein CASSFGQGGISYNSPLHF. The chain has TRBV27 and TRBJ1-6; 8 nucleotides line up with TRBD1. The germline CDR1 and CDR2 sequences are MNHEY and SMNVEV (reference sequence). The CDR3 runs to 18 residues. Trimming cost V 3 bases and J 0 bases; bases outside gene matches: 7.

In this sample, this clonotype turned up many times. CDR3 loop: CSVVFHTGELFF. The CDR3 bases are TGCAGCGTTGTCTTTCACACCGGGGAGCTGTTTTTT. The rearrangement links TRBV29-1 to TRBJ2-2; the D is unclear. Trimming took off 4 bases at V and 3 bases at J, with 6 bases between the two ends. CDR1 and CDR2 from the germline V gene are SQVTM and ANQGSEA. The CDR3 has 12 amino acids.

Remarks on this clonotype: A much more abundant neighbour one base away suggests this may be a read error. The V call is TRBV6-5, the J call TRBJ2-3; D remains unclear. Germline V CDR1 and CDR2: MNHEY, SVGAGI. V was trimmed by 6 bases and J by 5 bases, leaving 15 bases between them. This CDR3 comprises 14 residues. CDR3 coding DNA: TGTGCCAGCAGCCAAGTGGGCCAGGTAGATACGCAGTATTTT. It codes for CASSQVGQVDTQYF.

This clonotype has a count of ten or more. The J gene is TRBJ2-3, the V gene TRBV4-2, with TRBD2 identical over 11 bases. This CDR3 comprises 16 residues. The trim removed 5 bases at V and 5 bases at J, leaving 9 bases unmatched. From germline, CDR1 is LGHNA and CDR2 YNFKEQ. The CDR3 loop is CASSSISGRAIDTQYF. CDR3 in DNA: TGTGCCAGCAGCTCTATTAGCGGGAGGGCCATAGATACGCAGTATTTT.

This clonotype was seen at least ten times. J is TRBJ1-1 and V is TRBV4-1; no reliable D call. The ends were cut back, 1 base at V and 0 bases at J, with 12 bases in the middle. The CDR3 covers 16 residues. Germline lookup yields CDR1 MGHRA and CDR2 YSYEKL. This CDR3 reads CASSQATRSLNTEAFF. The CDR3 bases are TGCGCCAGCAGCCAAGCAACAAGGTCCCTGAACACTGAAGCTTTCTTT.

This clonotype was seen repeatedly, ten times or more. J is TRBJ2-1 and V is TRBV18, with D unresolved. This CDR3 has 11 residues. Germline CDR1 reads KGHSH; CDR2 reads LQKENI. Between the trimmed V and J ends, which lost 3 bases and 10 bases, there was a span of 7 bases. The CDR3, as DNA: TGTGCCAGCTCACCCGTCTGGGAGCAGTTCTTC. Translation: CASSPVWEQFF.

Notes on this clonotype: A far larger clone differs by one base, so this is likely a read error. The chain employs TRBV4-2 and TRBJ2-7; D not resolved. The germline V and J ends were trimmed by 5 bases and 9 bases, with 20 bases remaining between them. Germline CDR1 LGHNA, CDR2 YNFKEQ. The CDR3 extends over 14 amino acids. The CDR3 DNA sequence: TGTGCCAGCAGCTTAGAGGATTTCAGGTCGTCGCAGTACTTC. Amino acids: CASSLEDFRSSQYF.

In regard to this clonotype: It differs at one base from a far larger clone, so likely a read error. The chain uses TRBV5-1 and TRBJ2-5; 8 bases align to TRBD2. Germline V gives CDR1 SGHRS, CDR2 YFSETQ. The V segment lost 3 bases and the J segment 11 bases; nucleotides outside the gene matches: 15. The CDR3 runs to 15 residues. The CDR3 nucleotides are TGCGCCAGCAGCTCGGGGGGGATAGAAGGCAATGAGCAGTACTTC. It specifies CASSSGGIEGNEQYF.

This clonotype was found many times. J is TRBJ2-3 and V is TRBV27, with 11 bases identical to TRBD2. This CDR3 spans 15 amino acids. Germline V gives CDR1 MNHEY, CDR2 SMNVEV (reference sequence). V lost 7 bases to trimming and J lost 7 bases; unmatched junction nucleotides: 10. CDR3 sequence: CASTRASGGLNTQYF. For the CDR3, the DNA is TGTGCCAGCACGAGGGCTAGCGGGGGGCTAAATACGCAGTATTTT.